This T cell receptor beta chain comes out of a study of blood T cell repertoires in COVID-19 (dated by TCRdb to the early 2020s). General notes on the study: Samples from collaborators originated in the United States, Italy and Spain and spanned both the acute and convalescent phases of COVID-19. The prospective study material was composed of cDNA or gDNA derived from T cells, B-cell-depleted T cells, or PBMCs. Deeply sampled blood TCRbeta repertoires from subjects exposed to, actively infected with, or recovered from COVID-19 were included in the dataset. The repertoires were made available in a free public database intended to serve as a resource for research on the immune response to SARS-CoV-2. Samples came from the ongoing ImmuneRACE study (first 160 participants) plus 1,254 subjects from 6 global collaborators. Sample metadata almost always included a de-identified subject ID, COVID-19 status, age in years and sex. Where available, HLA class I and class II types were taken from metadata supplied by the sample provider and were not determined by assay-based typing.

CDR1 is given as SGHDN and CDR2 as FVKESK, both from the germline V gene. Its CDR3 holds 16 amino acids, cysteine through phenylalanine. The entry retains the CDR3 DNA only, 48 bases that are in frame from base 1. The junction shows trimming of 4 bases on V and 2 bases on J, and the gene matches do not reach 9 bases of it. The immunoSEQ Assay, a bias-controlled multiplex PCR, was used to amplify TCRbeta CDR3 regions from genomic DNA. On the authors' methods: The number of nucleated cells in each sample was estimated by amplification of reference gene primers within the assay. Sequence reads were collapsed and filtered to measure the absolute abundance of every unique TCRbeta CDR3 rearrangement. For each sample, productive Simpson clonality was calculated by taking the square root of Simpson's diversity index across productive rearrangements. The immuneACCESS repertoire file appears here via TCRdb, limited to in-frame rearrangements. These files lack a portion of the clones; in checked studies, under half of the deficit traces to unresolved V genes, and the cause of the others is not known. V, J and clone size are those of that table, while D and trimming were read from the DNA. The sample includes about 240,000 clones, with approximately 85% observed a single time. Clones ranked in the top ten supply 5% to 6.5% of the sample.

With respect to this clone: It lacks a known antigen. Base-call qualities are not available, and no considerably larger clone is one nucleotide away.

One collaborating source in Seattle enrolled patients during active infection and followed them longitudinally through the course of disease. The collaborating institutions used their own protocols to collect whole blood in K2EDTA tubes. For TCRbeta analysis, collaborators shipped samples as frozen whole blood, isolated PBMCs, or DNA extracted from either of those sample types. What the research found in general, with its limitations: Clinical and demographic metadata were provided uncurated, with the amount varying by source and participant.

The V and J segments used are TRBV14 and TRBJ2-3, and 7 junction bases match TRBD2. This receptor was taken from a man aged 45-60 years with COVID-19, enrolled during active disease. The source material was peripheral blood. The nucleotide sequence reads TGTGCCAGCAGCCCTGTCCGGGACTACCTCACAGATACGCAGTATTTT. Translated, it reads CASSPVRDYLTDTQYF.